The clone carrying this TCR beta chain was observed many times. Its antigen is not identified. The sample belongs to a study of T-cell reconstitution after alpha-beta-depleted transplantation in children. The TCRbeta library was prepared with unique molecular identifiers. TCRdb re-derived calls from the PCR reads in MiXCR, one entry per CDR3 protein. The sample contains hundreds of thousands of distinct CDR3 sequences, 13% of which appear only once. Study-wide results and caveats: Alpha-beta T cells present about two months after transplant were reported to originate from several hundred expanded graft clones. From surviving recipient T cells and thymic progenitors came the high day-60 TCRbeta diversity observed in some patients.

The V and J ends lost 6 bases and 9 bases respectively, with 18 bases between them. CDR1 and CDR2 from the germline V gene are MNHEY and SVGEGT. There are 14 residues in the CDR3. This specimen was PBMCs, mostly from graft donor cells, taken 360 days after TCRalphabeta/CD19-depleted stem cell transplant. The TCR sequence derives from a male patient younger than 18 who had a stem cell transplant for acute myeloid leukemia, so the T cells may come from the graft donor. The chain recombines TRBV6-2 or TRBV6-3 with TRBJ2-1; D not certain. The CDR3, as DNA: TGTGCCAGCAGGGCGGTTGGTATCTTCGGTGAGCAGTTCTTC. Its translation is CASRAVGIFGEQFF.